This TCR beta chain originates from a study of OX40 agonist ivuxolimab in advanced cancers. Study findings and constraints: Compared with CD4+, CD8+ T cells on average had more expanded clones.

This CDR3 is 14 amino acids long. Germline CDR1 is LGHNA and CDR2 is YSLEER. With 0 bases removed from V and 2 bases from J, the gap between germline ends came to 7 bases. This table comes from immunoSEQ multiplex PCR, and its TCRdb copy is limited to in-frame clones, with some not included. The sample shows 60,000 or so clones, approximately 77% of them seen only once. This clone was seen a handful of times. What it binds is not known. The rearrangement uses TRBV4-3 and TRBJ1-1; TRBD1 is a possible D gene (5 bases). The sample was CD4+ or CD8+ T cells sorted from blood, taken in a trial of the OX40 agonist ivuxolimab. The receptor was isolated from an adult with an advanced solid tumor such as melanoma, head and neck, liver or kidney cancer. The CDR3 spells CASSQDRGNTEAFF. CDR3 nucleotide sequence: TGCGCCAGCAGCCAAGATAGGGGTAACACTGAAGCTTTCTTT.